A selection of T cell receptor beta chains follows, all from one sample in a study of blood T cells in healthy people across ages. TCRdb analysed the 5' RACE reads with MiXCR anew, one entry per CDR3 protein. The table includes about 570,000 distinct CDR3 sequences, approximately 25% detected once. Sample: blood. The receptors stem from a woman in her seventies in good health. Each CDR3 is given with its conserved first and last residue. D genes are given only for firm matches. The size field is filled for only some rows; it gives once, few, many or a size class.

cdr3_aa cdr3_nt j_call clone_size v_call d_call
CASSLFQGRDYGYTF TGCGCCAGCAGCTTGTTCCAAGGGAGGGACTATGGCTACACCTTC TRBJ1-2 few TRBV5-1 .
CASSQGGGLPQNIQYF TGTGCCAGCAGCCAGGGAGGCGGGTTACCCCAAAACATTCAGTACTTC TRBJ2-4 . TRBV4-2 .
CASSPEGTSGGPPNEQFF TGTGCCAGCAGCCCCGAGGGGACTAGCGGGGGGCCCCCCAATGAGCAGTTCTTC TRBJ2-1 . TRBV9 TRBD2
CASSVASGFNEKLFF TGTGCCAGCAGCGTAGCTTCAGGGTTTAATGAAAAACTGTTTTTT TRBJ1-4 few TRBV9 .
CASSQDWGSSTSYNEQFF TGTGCCAGCAGCCAAGATTGGGGCTCTTCTACTTCCTACAATGAGCAGTTCTTC TRBJ2-1 few TRBV14 .
CASSLAIEQYF TGTGCCAGCAGCTTAGCTATCGAGCAGTACTTC TRBJ2-7 . TRBV7-9 .
CASSLSLAGGSETQYF TGCGCCAGCAGCTTGTCTCTAGCGGGAGGTTCCGAGACCCAGTACTTC TRBJ2-5 . TRBV5-1 TRBD2
CTSSLEGTEQYF TGTACCAGCAGCTTAGAGGGGACCGAGCAGTACTTC TRBJ2-7 . TRBV7-9 .
CASSLGTNNEQFF TGTGCCAGCAGCTTAGGGACAAACAATGAGCAGTTCTTC TRBJ2-1 . TRBV7-9 .
CASRVLGANEQFF TGCGCCAGCAGGGTGCTCGGGGCGAATGAGCAGTTCTTC TRBJ2-1 . TRBV5-1 .
CASSLTGSHQGEQYF TGCGCCAGCAGCTTGACAGGGTCCCATCAGGGCGAGCAGTACTTC TRBJ2-7 . TRBV5-1 .
CASTSGSGNYGYTF TGTGCCAGCACCTCAGGGTCAGGGAACTATGGCTACACCTTC TRBJ1-2 few TRBV6-1 .
CASSTREVAGANVLTF TGCGCCAGCAGCACCCGGGAGGTGGCTGGGGCCAACGTCCTGACTTTC TRBJ2-6 . TRBV5-1 TRBD2
CASKTGGTSSYNEQFF TGCGCCAGTAAGACCGGCGGGACTAGCTCCTACAATGAGCAGTTCTTC TRBJ2-1 few TRBV5-1 TRBD2
CASSLIAGRTDTQYF TGTGCCAGCAGTCTAATAGCGGGACGCACAGATACGCAGTATTTT TRBJ2-3 . TRBV12-3/TRBV12-4 TRBD2
CASSLKWEGTEAFF TGTGCCAGCAGTTTAAAGTGGGAGGGCACTGAAGCTTTCTTT TRBJ1-1 . TRBV12-3/TRBV12-4 .
CASSSSRTRTYNEQFF TGTGCCAGCAGCTCCTCGAGGACAAGGACTTACAATGAGCAGTTCTTC TRBJ2-1 . TRBV6-5 .
CASTSQGFTEAFF TGTGCCAGTACCAGTCAGGGATTCACTGAAGCTTTCTTT TRBJ1-1 . TRBV19 .
CASSLGQGGTETQYF TGTGCCAGCAGCTTAGGGCAGGGTGGGACCGAGACCCAGTACTTC TRBJ2-5 . TRBV7-9 .
CAISGGGAGNTEAFF TGTGCCATCAGTGGGGGGGGAGCCGGAAACACTGAAGCTTTCTTT TRBJ1-1 once TRBV10-3 .
CASSSNSGGKETQYF TGTGCCAGCAGCTCAAATAGCGGGGGGAAAGAGACCCAGTACTTC TRBJ2-5 few TRBV7-8 TRBD2
CASSLAFTSGGYNEQFF TGCGCCAGCAGCTTAGCCTTCACTAGCGGGGGGTACAATGAGCAGTTCTTC TRBJ2-1 . TRBV5-1 TRBD2
CSASNRGETQYF TGCAGTGCTAGTAATCGGGGAGAGACCCAGTACTTC TRBJ2-5 . TRBV20-1 .
CASSLGPAGGRVEQFF TGTGCCAGCAGCTTAGGTCCAGCGGGGGGGCGTGTTGAGCAGTTCTTC TRBJ2-1 . TRBV13 TRBD2
CAISTRDRGSYEQYF TGTGCCATCAGTACGCGGGACAGGGGCTCCTACGAGCAGTACTTC TRBJ2-7 many TRBV10-3 TRBD1
CASSPAVLVAGNTIYF TGTGCCAGCTCACCTGCGGTACTTGTAGCTGGAAACACCATATATTTT TRBJ1-3 . TRBV18 .
CASSTGAVSETQYF TGCGCCAGCAGTACAGGCGCGGTTAGTGAGACCCAGTACTTC TRBJ2-5 . TRBV5-1 .
CASSQVTGDYGYTF TGCGCCAGCAGCCAAGTCACAGGGGACTATGGCTACACCTTC TRBJ1-2 . TRBV4-3 TRBD1
CASGTNGRGHPWELFF TGTGCCAGCGGAACTAACGGGCGGGGCCACCCATGGGAGCTGTTTTTT TRBJ2-2 few TRBV21-1 .